The entry that follows covers one T cell receptor beta chain sequence. MiXCR was run by TCRdb on the 5' RACE reads, yielding one entry per CDR3 protein. The top ten hold around a fifth of the sample, which has about 320,000 distinct CDR3 sequences, around 15% seen once. This specimen comes from a study of T-cell memory formation after mild COVID-19. Turning to the study itself: Clusters were largely donor specific.

Trimming at V came to 5 bases and at J to 2 bases, leaving 6 bases not matched to a gene. The CDR3 runs 16 residues. The germline V gene encodes CDR1 SGHTA and CDR2 FQGNSA. The rearrangement uses TRBV7-2 and TRBJ1-3; 10 bases align to TRBD1. Material: PBMCs or a T cell subset sorted from them (not recorded which). This receptor was identified in a man aged 18 to 29 who had mild COVID-19 (a few samples of this study predate the infection). Cell type and time point are not known. Written as DNA, the CDR3 is TGTGCCAGCAGCCGCTGGACAGGGGGTACTGGAAACACCATATATTTT. Protein: CASSRWTGGTGNTIYF.